The 6 T cell receptor beta chains below were found in one sample sequenced in a study of T cell repertoires in cytomegalovirus infection. Their recognized antigens are unknown. From the reads, TCRdb called clonotypes with MiXCR, one entry per CDR3 protein. The table has about 83,000 distinct CDR3 sequences, 45% to 55% seen once. The sample here was CD8+ T cells from cultured PBMCs, taken from culture after CMV antigen stimulation. Receptors originate from a human donor in good health (CMV status not recorded). Some clones in this sample may be carry-over from other donors' samples.

The chain recombines TRBV27 with TRBJ2-1; possible D gene TRBD2, 6 bases. This CDR3 contains 13 residues. V was clipped by 3 bases and J by 8 bases, with 11 bases between them. Germline CDR1 is MNHEY and CDR2 is SMNVEV (reference sequence). The chain's CDR3 is CASSLSGDHEQFF. The CDR3 DNA is TGTGCCAGCAGTTTGTCGGGGGACCATGAGCAGTTCTTC.

The CDR3 here is CSASRTVSYEQYF. DNA for the CDR3: TGCAGTGCTTCGCGTACTGTCAGCTACGAGCAGTACTTC. The rearrangement links TRBV20-1 to TRBJ2-7; D not certain. V was shortened by 5 bases and J by 3 bases, with 14 bases between the two germline ends. Germline lookup yields CDR1 DFQATT and CDR2 SNEGSKA (reference sequence). There are 13 residues in the CDR3.

This sequence joins TRBV7-4 and TRBJ2-3, with D maybe TRBD2 (5 bases). CDR1 is SGHVT and CDR2 is SQSDAQ in the germline V gene. Trimming removed 1 base from V and 1 base from J, with 12 bases in between. The CDR3 spans 16 residues. CDR3 DNA sequence: TGTGCCAGCAGCTTAGGGCGGACTGTGGGCACAGATACGCAGTATTTT. As protein: CASSLGRTVGTDTQYF. The full variable domain, completed using reference TRBV7-4 and TRBJ2-3, is GAGVSQSPRYKVAKRGRDVALRCDSISGHVTLYWYRQTLGQGSEVLTYSQSDAQRDKSGRPSGRFSAERPERSVSTLKIQRTEQGDSAVYLCASSLGRTVGTDTQYFGPGTRLTVL.

The chain has TRBV19 and TRBJ1-5; no clear D. The CDR3 sequence is 14 residues long. Germline CDR1 is LNHDA and CDR2 is SQIVND (reference sequence). Deletions cut 3 bases from V and 0 bases from J, with 6 bases between. In DNA form, the CDR3 reads TGTGCCAGTAGTATCGTTTATAGCAATCAGCCCCAGCATTTT. Protein product: CASSIVYSNQPQHF.

The V call is TRBV7-9, the J call TRBJ2-3; D might be TRBD1 (5 bases). The CDR3 runs to 12 residues. The germline V and J ends were trimmed by 8 bases and 1 base, with 7 bases remaining between them. Germline CDR1 reads SEHNR; CDR2 reads FQNEAQ (reference sequence). The CDR3 here is CASGHRTDTQYF. CDR3 bases: TGTGCCAGCGGACACCGCACAGATACGCAGTATTTT.

For this clonotype: A clone one base away is much larger, so this may be a read error. The V and J genes are TRBV7-4 and TRBJ1-1, with D uncertain. CDR1 is SGHVT and CDR2 is SQSDAQ in the germline V gene. The CDR3 is made up of 12 amino acids. V lost 2 bases and J lost 0, with 1 base in between. The chain's CDR3 is CASSLMNTEAFF. The CDR3 bases are TGTGCCAGCAGCTTAATGAACACTGAAGCTTTCTTT.